Listed here is a single T cell receptor (beta chain). This clone was picked up one time. This receptor's antigen is unknown. The input lacks base qualities; no much larger clone sits a single base away. The data derive from a study of cytotoxic CD8 clonotypes in ibrutinib-treated CLL (dated by TCRdb to about 2021). Some background on the complete study: The cohort had about ten relapsed/refractory and under 16 treatment-naive patients; approximately 18 were IGHV unmutated. Partial responses were observed in 24 patients and complete responses in 2; after a median follow-up of 68 months, remission was maintained in 15 or so patients and progression was observed in approximately twelve. The response samples were drawn at a median of approximately 12 months into treatment, with a range of about 6 to 36 months. On average, each sample had 255,043 productive templates and 96,000 or so productive rearrangements. Longitudinal samples were obtainable from about 30% of the roughly 90 participants in the trial. Cryopreserved peripheral blood mononuclear cells were obtained prior to treatment, at the time of response, and at either disease progression or sustained remission. Every remission and progressive disease sample was obtained while ibrutinib was still being received by the patients.

The CDR3 sequence holds 15 residues, the cysteine and phenylalanine included. Only CDR3 DNA is held: 45 bases, read in frame from base 1. Sequences SNHLY (CDR1) and FYNNEI (CDR2) are obtained from the germline V gene. V lost 5 bases and J lost 5 bases; the stretch between them is 16 bases long. Broader findings and caveats from the paper: Baseline clonality was found to be higher than that of age-matched healthy donors and was strongly correlated with circulating CD8+ T-cell counts. Sustained-remission and progressing patients did not have matched sampling times, and lymph node repertoires were not examined. At ibrutinib response clonality went up, during sustained remission it held steady, and at progression it dropped back toward baseline. Public clonotypes were rare and either shrank or stayed stable during treatment, and the rise in clonality at ibrutinib response reflected expansion of private clonotypes.

On a MiSeq, deep resolution sequencing aimed for a depth between 1 in 1 million and 1 in 200,000 T cells, with each clonotype covered 10x on average. TCR beta libraries were generated with the immunoSEQ hsTCRB Kit. The paper's processing steps were these. ImmunoSEQ Data Assistant and ImmunoSEQ Analyzer were used for data analysis, and V, D and J genes were assigned according to IMGT definitions. Clonality was computed as one minus normalized Shannon entropy of productive rearrangement frequencies, ranging from 0 to 1. Only overrepresented clonotypes making up at least 0.05% of each patient's repertoire were included in the public clonotype analysis. Repertoires from roughly 13 age-matched healthy donors in immuneACCESS were used as clonality controls. This is the immuneACCESS table as TCRdb keeps it, with only in-frame sequences that have V and J called. A part of the clones is gone; compared with another copy, unresolved V genes explain less than half, and the rest is unexplained. V and J calls and clone size come straight from that table; D and trimming were deduced from the DNA. Here the sample has hundreds of thousands of clones; 60% to 80% occur a single time. The ten most abundant clones make up about an eighth of the sample.

Interpreted using the paper, the time point label stands for: 12 to 13 months on ibrutinib. For TCR beta library preparation, about 2.1 micrograms of genomic DNA were extracted from the cryopreserved PBMCs. High-throughput TCR beta sequencing was performed on longitudinal blood samples from CLL patients receiving ibrutinib monotherapy. The patients were enrolled in a single-center, open-label phase 2 trial of ibrutinib monotherapy. The sequencing used PBMCs, collected after 12 months of ibrutinib treatment. The receptor's source is a human donor with chronic lymphocytic leukemia. The rearrangement combines TRBV2 with TRBJ2-1, with the D gene call left open. The DNA is TGTGCCAGCAGTACCTTGGGCCTGGCAGACAATGAGCAGTTCTTC. It encodes CASSTLGLADNEQFF.